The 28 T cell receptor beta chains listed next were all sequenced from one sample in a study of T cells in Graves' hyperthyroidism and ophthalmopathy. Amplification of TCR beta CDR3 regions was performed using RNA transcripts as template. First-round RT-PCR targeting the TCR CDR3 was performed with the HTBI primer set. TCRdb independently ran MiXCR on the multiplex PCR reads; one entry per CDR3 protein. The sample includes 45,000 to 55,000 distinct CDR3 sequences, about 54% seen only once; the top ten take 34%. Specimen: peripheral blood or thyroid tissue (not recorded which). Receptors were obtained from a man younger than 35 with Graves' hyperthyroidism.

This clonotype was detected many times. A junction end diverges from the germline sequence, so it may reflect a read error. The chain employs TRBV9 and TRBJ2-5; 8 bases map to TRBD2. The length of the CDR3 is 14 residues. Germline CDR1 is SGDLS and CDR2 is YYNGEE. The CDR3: CASSPSGGGEAQYF. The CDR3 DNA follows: TGTGCCAGCAGCCCCTCGGGGGGGGGAGAGGCCCAGTACTTC.

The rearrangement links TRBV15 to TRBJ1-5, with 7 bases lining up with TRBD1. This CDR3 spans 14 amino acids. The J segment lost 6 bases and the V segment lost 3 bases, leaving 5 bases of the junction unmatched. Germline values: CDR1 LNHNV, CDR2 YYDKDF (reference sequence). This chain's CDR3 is CATSSRQGGQPQHF. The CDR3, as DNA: TGTGCCACCAGCAGCCGACAGGGCGGTCAGCCCCAGCATTTT.

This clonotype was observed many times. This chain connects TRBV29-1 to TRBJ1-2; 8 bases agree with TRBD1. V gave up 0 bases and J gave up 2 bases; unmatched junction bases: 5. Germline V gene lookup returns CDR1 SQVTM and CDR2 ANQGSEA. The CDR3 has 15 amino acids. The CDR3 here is CSVEDDRGVNYGYTF. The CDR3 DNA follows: TGCAGCGTTGAAGATGACAGGGGCGTAAACTATGGCTACACCTTC.

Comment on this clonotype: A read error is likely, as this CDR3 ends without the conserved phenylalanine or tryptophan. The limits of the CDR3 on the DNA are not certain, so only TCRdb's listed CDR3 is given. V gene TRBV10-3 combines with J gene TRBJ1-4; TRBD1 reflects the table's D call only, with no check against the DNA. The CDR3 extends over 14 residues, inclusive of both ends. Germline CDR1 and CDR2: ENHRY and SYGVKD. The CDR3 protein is CATKRGNTEALFGQ.

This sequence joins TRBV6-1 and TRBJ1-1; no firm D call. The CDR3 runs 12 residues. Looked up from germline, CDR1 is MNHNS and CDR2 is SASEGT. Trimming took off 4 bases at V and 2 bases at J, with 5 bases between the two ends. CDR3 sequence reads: CASSGLNTEAFF. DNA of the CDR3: TGTGCCAGCAGTGGACTAAACACTGAAGCTTTCTTT.

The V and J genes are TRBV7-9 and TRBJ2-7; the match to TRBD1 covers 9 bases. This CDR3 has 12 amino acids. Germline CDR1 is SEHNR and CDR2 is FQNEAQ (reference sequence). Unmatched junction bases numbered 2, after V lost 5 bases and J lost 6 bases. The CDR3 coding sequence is TGTGCCAGCAGCGGGACAGGGTCCGAGCAGTACTTC. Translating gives CASSGTGSEQYF.

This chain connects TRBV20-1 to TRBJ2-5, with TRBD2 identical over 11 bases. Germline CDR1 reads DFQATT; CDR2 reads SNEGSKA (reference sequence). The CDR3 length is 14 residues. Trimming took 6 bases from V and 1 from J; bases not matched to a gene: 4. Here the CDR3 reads CSAGLAGTQETQYF. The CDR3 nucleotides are TGCAGTGCAGGACTAGCGGGTACCCAAGAGACCCAGTACTTC.

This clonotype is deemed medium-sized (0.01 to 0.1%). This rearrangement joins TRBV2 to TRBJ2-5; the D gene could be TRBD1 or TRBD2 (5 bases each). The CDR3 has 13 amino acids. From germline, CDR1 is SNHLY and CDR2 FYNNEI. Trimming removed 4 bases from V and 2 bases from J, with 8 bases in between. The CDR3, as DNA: TGTGCCAGCAGTGTTGAGGGGCAAGAGACCCAGTACTTC. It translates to CASSVEGQETQYF.

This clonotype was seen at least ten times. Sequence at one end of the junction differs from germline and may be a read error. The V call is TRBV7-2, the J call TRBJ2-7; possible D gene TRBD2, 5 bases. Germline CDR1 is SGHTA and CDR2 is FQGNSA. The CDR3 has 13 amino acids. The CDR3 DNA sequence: TGTGCCAGCAGCTTAGAGTCCGGAGTGGGGAGCAACTTC. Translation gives CASSLESGVGSNF.

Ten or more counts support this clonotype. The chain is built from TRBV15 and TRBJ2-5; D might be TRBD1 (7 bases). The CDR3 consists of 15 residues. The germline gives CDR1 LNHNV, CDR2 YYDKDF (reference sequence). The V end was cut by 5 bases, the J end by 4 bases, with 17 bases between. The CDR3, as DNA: TGTGCCACCAGCGGGGGGACAGTCCATCGAGAGACCCAGTACTTC. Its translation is CATSGGTVHRETQYF.

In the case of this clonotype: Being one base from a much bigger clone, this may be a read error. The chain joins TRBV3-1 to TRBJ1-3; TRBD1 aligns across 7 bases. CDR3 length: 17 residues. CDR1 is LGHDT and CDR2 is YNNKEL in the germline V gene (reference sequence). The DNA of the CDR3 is TGTGCCAGCAGCCAAGTCCGGGACAGAAGGTTTGGAAGCACCATATATTTT. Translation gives CASSQVRDRRFGSTIYF.

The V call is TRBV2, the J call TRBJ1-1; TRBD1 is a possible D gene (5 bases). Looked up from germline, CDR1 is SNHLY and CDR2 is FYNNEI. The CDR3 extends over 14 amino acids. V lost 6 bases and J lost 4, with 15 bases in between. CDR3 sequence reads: CASRGGELSTEAFF. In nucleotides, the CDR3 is TGTGCCAGCAGGGGGGGAGAGCTGTCCACTGAAGCTTTCTTT.

The CDR3 nucleotides read TGTGCCAGCAGTTTCCCTGATCAGCCCCAGCATTTT. Its translation is CASSFPDQPQHF. The rearrangement links TRBV28 to TRBJ1-5, with unresolved D. This CDR3 spans 12 amino acids. The V end lost 3 bases, the J end lost 5 bases, and 5 bases lay between the germline ends. The germline V gene has CDR1 MDHEN and CDR2 SYDVKM.

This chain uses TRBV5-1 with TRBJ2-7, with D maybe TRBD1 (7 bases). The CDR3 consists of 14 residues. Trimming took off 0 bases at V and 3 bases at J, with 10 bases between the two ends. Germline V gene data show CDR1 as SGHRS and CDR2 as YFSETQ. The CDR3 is CASSLVQGGYEQYF. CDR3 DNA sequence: TGCGCCAGCAGCTTGGTTCAGGGGGGCTACGAGCAGTACTTC.

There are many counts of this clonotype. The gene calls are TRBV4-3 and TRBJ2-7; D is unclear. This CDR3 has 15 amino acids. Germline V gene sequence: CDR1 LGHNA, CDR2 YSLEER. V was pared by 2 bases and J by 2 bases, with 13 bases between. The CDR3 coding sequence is TGCGCCAGCAGCCAATTCCCGTACCGTCCCTACGAGCAGTACTTC. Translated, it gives CASSQFPYRPYEQYF.

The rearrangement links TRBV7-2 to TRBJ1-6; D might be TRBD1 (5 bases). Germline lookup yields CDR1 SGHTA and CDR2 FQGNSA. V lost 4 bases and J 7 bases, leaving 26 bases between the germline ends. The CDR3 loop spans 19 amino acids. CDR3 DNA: TGTGCCAGCAGCTCCCCTCCGGGGCGTACCCCCTGGCGCAATTCACCCCTCCACTTT. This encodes CASSSPPGRTPWRNSPLHF.

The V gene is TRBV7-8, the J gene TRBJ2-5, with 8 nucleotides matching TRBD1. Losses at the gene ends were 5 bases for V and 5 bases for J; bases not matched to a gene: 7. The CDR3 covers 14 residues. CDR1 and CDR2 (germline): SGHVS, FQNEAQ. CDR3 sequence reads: CASSQGQARETQYF. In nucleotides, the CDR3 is TGTGCCAGCAGCCAGGGACAGGCTCGGGAGACCCAGTACTTC.

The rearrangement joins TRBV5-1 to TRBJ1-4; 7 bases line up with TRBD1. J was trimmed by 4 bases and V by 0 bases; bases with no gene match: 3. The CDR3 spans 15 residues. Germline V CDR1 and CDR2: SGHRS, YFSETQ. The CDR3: CASSLEGQDNEKLFF. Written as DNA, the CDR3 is TGCGCCAGCAGCTTGGAAGGACAGGATAATGAAAAACTGTTTTTT.

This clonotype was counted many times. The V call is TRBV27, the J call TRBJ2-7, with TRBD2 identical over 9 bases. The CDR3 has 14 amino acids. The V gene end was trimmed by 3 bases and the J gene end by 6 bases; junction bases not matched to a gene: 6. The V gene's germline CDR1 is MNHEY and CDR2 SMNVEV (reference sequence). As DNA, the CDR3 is TGTGCCAGCAGTTTTGCGGGGGGGCGGCTCGAGCAGTACTTC. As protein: CASSFAGGRLEQYF.

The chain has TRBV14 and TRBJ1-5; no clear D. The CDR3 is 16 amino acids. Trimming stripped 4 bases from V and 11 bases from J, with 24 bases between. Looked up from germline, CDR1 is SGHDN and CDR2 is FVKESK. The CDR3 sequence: CASSRSTSGPQETQHF. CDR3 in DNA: TGTGCCAGCAGCCGAAGCACTAGCGGGCCCCAAGAGACCCAGCATTTT. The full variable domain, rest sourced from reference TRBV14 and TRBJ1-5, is EAGVTQFPSHSVIEKGQTVTLRCDPISGHDNLYWYRRVMGKEIKFLLHFVKESKQDESGMPNNRFLAERTGGTYSTLKVQPAELEDSGVYFCASSRSTSGPQETQHFGDGTRLSIL.

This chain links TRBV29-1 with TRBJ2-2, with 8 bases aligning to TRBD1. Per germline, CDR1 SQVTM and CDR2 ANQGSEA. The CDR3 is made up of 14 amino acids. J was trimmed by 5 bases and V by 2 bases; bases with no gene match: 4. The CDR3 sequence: CSVERQGTTGELFF. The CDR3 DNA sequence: TGCAGCGTTGAACGACAGGGGACGACCGGGGAGCTGTTTTTT.

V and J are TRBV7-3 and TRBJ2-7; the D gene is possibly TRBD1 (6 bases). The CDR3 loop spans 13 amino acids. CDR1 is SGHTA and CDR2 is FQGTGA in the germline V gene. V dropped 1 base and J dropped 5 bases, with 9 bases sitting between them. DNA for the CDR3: TGTGCCAGCAGCTTAAAGCACAGGGACGAGCAGTACTTC. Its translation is CASSLKHRDEQYF.

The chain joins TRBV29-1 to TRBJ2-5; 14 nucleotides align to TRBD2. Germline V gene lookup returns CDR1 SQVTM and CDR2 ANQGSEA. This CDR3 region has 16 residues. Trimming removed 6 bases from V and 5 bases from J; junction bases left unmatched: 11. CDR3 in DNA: TGCAGCGTGAGGCCCGGGACTAGCGGGAGCCGGGAGACCCAGTACTTC. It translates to CSVRPGTSGSRETQYF.

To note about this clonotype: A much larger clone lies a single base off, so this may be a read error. CDR3 region: CSVESLSREQYF. The CDR3 DNA is TGCAGCGTTGAATCCCTTAGTCGGGAGCAGTACTTC. This chain links TRBV29-1 with TRBJ2-7; D is undetermined. CDR1 is SQVTM and CDR2 is ANQGSEA in the germline V gene. V shed 2 bases and J shed 7 bases, with 12 bases lying between them. CDR3 length equals 12 residues.

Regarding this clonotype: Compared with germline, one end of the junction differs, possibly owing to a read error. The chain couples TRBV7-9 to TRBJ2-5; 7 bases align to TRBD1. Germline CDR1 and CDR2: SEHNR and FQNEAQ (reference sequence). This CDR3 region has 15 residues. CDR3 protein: CASSRTGVGQETQYF. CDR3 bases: TGTGCTAGCAGCCGAACAGGGGTTGGGCAAGAGACCCAGTACTTC.

Here the CDR3 reads CAISAEETQYF. The CDR3 DNA reads TGTGCCATCAGTGCCGAAGAGACCCAGTACTTC. The chain employs TRBV10-3 and TRBJ2-5; D gene ambiguous. V was clipped by 4 bases and J by 3 bases, with 3 bases between them. CDR1 is ENHRY and CDR2 is SYGVKD in the germline V gene. The CDR3 contains 11 residues.

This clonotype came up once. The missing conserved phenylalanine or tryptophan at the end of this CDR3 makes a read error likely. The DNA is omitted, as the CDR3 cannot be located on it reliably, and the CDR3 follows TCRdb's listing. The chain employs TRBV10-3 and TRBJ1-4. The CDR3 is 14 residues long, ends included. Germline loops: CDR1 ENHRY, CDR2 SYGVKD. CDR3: CAISEKSTNENLFL.

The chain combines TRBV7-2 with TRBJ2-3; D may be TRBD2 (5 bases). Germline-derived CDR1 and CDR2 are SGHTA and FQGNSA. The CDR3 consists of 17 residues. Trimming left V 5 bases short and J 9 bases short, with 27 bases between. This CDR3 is CASSPRRGPMTGRTQYF. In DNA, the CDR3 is TGTGCCAGCAGCCCTCGCCGTGGCCCCATGACGGGAAGGACGCAGTATTTT.